This TCR beta chain was recorded in a study of shared clonotypes between healthy human individuals. The CDR3 is made up of 18 amino acids. Trimming stripped 1 base from V and 4 bases from J, with 23 bases between. CDR1 and CDR2 (germline): SEHNR, FQNEAQ (reference sequence). The count of this clone is one. The assay used deep level. The assay was immunoSEQ multiplex PCR, and TCRdb's table has in-frame clones only and misses some. Of around 2,000,000 clones listed, roughly 94% are singletons. Naive CD8 isolation took CD45RO-negative cells positively selected for CCR7 and excluded terminally differentiated effector memory CD45RA+ cells.

The chain couples TRBV7-9 to TRBJ2-7; D uncertain. The sequence derives from a man aged 18 to 30 in good health. Sequences were obtained from naive CD8+ T cells sorted from blood. CDR3 region: CASSLGKSDNPSYYEQYF. Here the CDR3 DNA reads TGTGCCAGCAGCTTAGGTAAAAGTGACAATCCCTCGTATTACGAGCAGTACTTC.